This is a list of T cell receptor beta chains from one sample in a study of regulatory T cells in long-lasting Graves disease. One entry per CDR3 protein, called by TCRdb with MiXCR from the multiplex PCR reads. The data show hundreds of thousands of distinct CDR3 sequences, with roughly a sixth seen just once and roughly 20% held by the top ten. This specimen was peripheral blood mononuclear cells (PBMCs), taken at new diagnosis, from a patient treated with antithyroid drugs. These receptors were obtained from a female donor with Graves disease. The CDR3 runs from the conserved cysteine through the conserved F or W. The D gene is left open where the match is weak. Part of the rows lack a size; the others show once, few, many or a class for expanded clones.

size	D	V	J	DNA	CDR3
-	TRBD2	TRBV18	TRBJ2-1	TGTGCCAGCTCACCAGGACTAGCGGGGACCTACAATGAGCAGTTCTTC	CASSPGLAGTYNEQFF
-	-	TRBV6-2/TRBV6-3	TRBJ2-1	TGTGCCATCAGTCGGGACTCGAACAATGAGCAGTTCTTC	CAISRDSNNEQFF
many	-	TRBV12-3/TRBV12-4	TRBJ1-3	TGTGCCAGCAGTTTGATCAGATCCGGAAACACCATATATTTT	CASSLIRSGNTIYF
many	-	TRBV6-1	TRBJ1-2	TGTGCCAGCAGTGAGGGGTATGGCTACACCTTC	CASSEGYGYTF
many	TRBD1	TRBV11-2	TRBJ2-7	TGTGCCAGCAGCCCGGGACAGACGTACGAGCAGTACTTC	CASSPGQTYEQYF
many	-	TRBV5-1	TRBJ1-2	TGCGCCAGCAGCTTTACGTCCGTTGGCTACACCTTC	CASSFTSVGYTF
-	-	TRBV20-1	TRBJ1-1	TGCAGTGCTAGTACCGGGACACTGAACACTGAAGCTTTCTTT	CSASTGTLNTEAFF
many	-	TRBV10-1	TRBJ2-5	TGCGCCAGCAGTGACTCGGAACGAGAGACCCAGTACTTC	CASSDSERETQYF
many	TRBD1	TRBV24-1	TRBJ2-3	TGTGCCACTGAAGACAGGGACGGCACAGATACGCAGTATTTT	CATEDRDGTDTQYF
many	-	TRBV7-2	TRBJ1-1	TGTGCCAGCAGCTTAGTGAGCATAGGTCGGGGGAACACTGAAGCTTTCTTT	CASSLVSIGRGNTEAFF
-	-	TRBV6-1	TRBJ2-7	TGTGCCAGCAGACAACCCTTCTACGAGCAGTACTTC	CASRQPFYEQYF
many	-	TRBV7-2	TRBJ2-3	TGTGCCAGCAGCCGAGGGGGTACGCAGTATTTT	CASSRGGTQYF